This T cell receptor beta chain was sequenced for a study of OX40 agonist ivuxolimab in advanced cancers. Study results and caveats: Dosing at 0.1 to 3.0 mg/kg was accompanied by clonal expansion of CD4+ and CD8+ blood T cells by week 6. Several nonresponders also turned out to have low normalized T-cell clonal expansion.

Note on this clone: Its antigen is still unknown.

The V gene lost 1 base and the J gene lost 3 bases, with 11 bases spanning the gap. This CDR3 has 14 amino acids. Germline V CDR1 and CDR2: SQVTM, ANQGSEA. Sequenced by immunoSEQ multiplex PCR; TCRdb stores in-frame clones only, minus some. There are more than 45,000 clones in the sample; more than 70% occur only once, and roughly 1.5% lies in the top ten. The rearrangement uses TRBV29-1 and TRBJ2-3, with D possibly being TRBD2 (5 bases). The clonotype was recovered from an adult with an advanced solid tumor such as melanoma, head and neck, liver or kidney cancer. The material sequenced was CD4+ or CD8+ T cells sorted from blood, taken in a trial of the OX40 agonist ivuxolimab. CDR3 DNA: TGCAGCGTTGAAGGCGGTGGGAGAACAGATACGCAGTATTTT. Its protein product is CSVEGGGRTDTQYF.